This T cell receptor (beta chain) was recovered during a study of cytomegalovirus exposure and HLA in healthy donors. Overall study results and limits: As was reported, the classifier diagnosed cytomegalovirus status with high specificity and sensitivity. TCR beta V- and J-gene trimming, according to a later analysis, was linked to a missense DCLRE1C variant.

The CDR3 totals 12 residues. After removal of 9 bases from V and 4 bases from J, the junction contained 3 bases not matched to a gene. Germline values: CDR1 MNHNS, CDR2 SASEGT. PCR amplification relied on 60 Vbeta primers (plus 13 Jbeta primers). The protocol was immunoSEQ multiplex PCR, while the TCRdb copy is restricted to in-frame clones and leaves out a portion. The sample table sets out under 250,000 clones. As regards this clone: The antigen remains undetermined.

There were likely unrecorded immune exposures, though donors were nominally healthy when sampled. This sequence was found in a girl aged 2-10 years in good health and CMV-seropositive. The chain carries TRBV6-1 and TRBJ2-1; 7 bases are shared with TRBD2. The sequenced material came from PBMCs. The CDR3 loop is CASFSGYNEQFF. In nucleotides, the CDR3 is TGTGCCAGTTTTAGCGGGTACAATGAGCAGTTCTTC.